This TCR beta chain was documented in a study of blood T cell repertoires in COVID-19. Across the study: Some COVID-19 samples were acute and others convalescent; all came from the United States, Italy and Spain. Sources were T cells, B-cell-depleted T cells, or PBMCs; the material itself was cDNA or gDNA.

As originally analysed: Reference gene primer amplification in the assay estimated nucleated cell counts. TCRdb keeps only in-frame clones here, not all; method: immunoSEQ multiplex PCR. The V and J calls and clone size come from that table; D and trimming were worked out from the DNA. The data hold about 120,000 clones, with about 79% observed a single time. What was sequenced was peripheral blood. The clonotype comes from a woman aged 65 to 85 with acute or convalescent COVID-19.

The CDR3 DNA sequence: TGTGCCAGCAGCGTAGGTAGCGGGGGGAACACCGGGGAGCTGTTTTTT. This translates into CASSVGSGGNTGELFF. The J gene is TRBJ2-2, the V gene TRBV9; 9 bases agree with TRBD2. V was clipped by 0 bases and J by 1 base; unmatched bases: 1. Per germline, CDR1 SGDLS and CDR2 YYNGEE. The CDR3 is 16 amino acids.